What follows are 28 T cell receptor beta chains derived from one specimen sequenced in a study of cytomegalovirus exposure and HLA in healthy donors. The PCR employed 60 Vbeta primers together with 13 Jbeta primers. Libraries were prepared by immunoSEQ multiplex PCR; TCRdb keeps only in-frame clonotypes and omits some of them. Of under 130,000 clones in the sample, 60% to 80% are singletons; the top ten hold about 8.3%. The source material was PBMCs. The receptors derive from a woman aged 35 to 49 in good health and CMV-seropositive.

The rearrangement joins TRBV2 to TRBJ1-4; 9 positions agree with TRBD1. The germline V gene encodes CDR1 SNHLY and CDR2 FYNNEI. V lost 2 bases and J lost 7; bases outside the gene matches: 2. This CDR3 comprises 14 residues. CDR3 in DNA: TGTGCCAGCAGTGAACTGACAGGGGGTGAAAAACTGTTTTTT. This sequence encodes CASSELTGGEKLFF.

V usage is TRBV28 and J usage is TRBJ1-2; perhaps TRBD1 as D (6 bases). The CDR3 spans 18 residues. Trimming stripped 5 bases from V and 4 bases from J, with 26 bases between. Germline loops: CDR1 MDHEN, CDR2 SYDVKM. CDR3 region: CASSPNLSWGGQTYGYTF. The CDR3 DNA follows: TGTGCCAGCAGTCCTAATTTAAGTTGGGGTGGACAGACCTATGGCTACACCTTC.

The chain recombines TRBV5-4 with TRBJ2-5; 14 nucleotides match TRBD2. This CDR3 region has 15 residues. The V and J ends lost 3 bases and 4 bases, in that order; junction bases with no gene match: 2. Germline V lookup: CDR1 SGHNT, CDR2 YYREEE (reference sequence). CDR3 coding DNA: TGTGCCAGCAGCTGGGGGACTAGCGGGAGAGAGACCCAGTACTTC. It yields the protein CASSWGTSGRETQYF. Variable domain in full (rest from reference TRBV5-4 and TRBJ2-5): ETGVTQSPTHLIKTRGQQVTLRCSSQSGHNTVSWYQQALGQGPQFIFQYYREEENGRGNFPPRFSGLQFPNYSSELNVNALELDDSALYLCASSWGTSGRETQYFGPGTRLLVL.

V gene TRBV28 combines with J gene TRBJ1-2; TRBD1 matches at 8 bases. V shed 3 bases and J 4 bases; nucleotides not matched to a gene: 13. This CDR3 spans 17 amino acids. Germline V gene sequence: CDR1 MDHEN, CDR2 SYDVKM. The DNA for the CDR3 is TGTGCCAGCAGTTTCATGGCAGGGGGCCAGTCTCTCTATGGCTACACCTTC. Residues: CASSFMAGGQSLYGYTF.

The chain combines TRBV18 with TRBJ2-1, with TRBD2 identical over 8 bases. The V gene end was trimmed by 0 bases and the J gene end by 8 bases; junction bases not matched to a gene: 9. Per germline, CDR1 KGHSH and CDR2 LQKENI. This CDR3 comprises 16 residues. This chain's CDR3 is CASSPPLSGRGYEQFF. The CDR3 coding sequence is TGTGCCAGCTCACCACCGCTATCCGGGAGGGGGTATGAGCAGTTCTTC.

The rearrangement links TRBV28 to TRBJ2-5; D is unresolved. The CDR3 runs to 14 residues. The V end lost 6 bases, the J end lost 5 bases, and 16 bases lay between the germline ends. The germline CDR1 and CDR2 sequences are MDHEN and SYDVKM. CDR3 coding DNA: TGTGCCAGCAGACCCGGCCCGGTGCGGGAGACCCAGTACTTC. Its protein product is CASRPGPVRETQYF.

The chain is built from TRBV7-6 and TRBJ2-1; 9 positions agree with TRBD1. With 5 bases clipped from V and 8 bases from J, the junction kept 10 bases outside the gene matches. This CDR3 is 15 amino acids long. Germline CDR1 SGHVS, CDR2 FNYEAQ. The CDR3 coding sequence is TGTGCCAGCAGCGAGCGGGACAGGGCATCCGATGAGCAGTTCTTC. This encodes CASSERDRASDEQFF.

The rearrangement joins TRBV11-3 to TRBJ2-5; D uncertain. CDR1 is SGHNT and CDR2 is YENEEA in the germline V gene. Trimming cost V 8 bases and J 11 bases, with 15 bases left between them. There are 11 residues in the CDR3. The CDR3 coding sequence is TGTGCCAGCGCAATGCCCGGTCCGCAGTACTTC. Translation: CASAMPGPQYF.

The chain joins TRBV29-1 to TRBJ1-2, with D unclear. CDR1 is SQVTM and CDR2 is ANQGSEA in the germline V gene. The ends were cut back, 0 bases at V and 1 base at J, with 9 bases in the middle. CDR3 length equals 14 residues. CDR3 protein: CSVEDEDLNYGYTF. In nucleotides, the CDR3 is TGCAGCGTTGAAGATGAGGATCTTAACTATGGCTACACCTTC.

This chain joins TRBV25-1 and TRBJ2-7; tentative D call: TRBD1 (6 bases). Trimming pared 6 bases from V and 5 bases from J, leaving 14 bases between. The germline V gene encodes CDR1 MGHDK and CDR2 SYGVNS. This CDR3 spans 13 amino acids. CDR3 protein: CASSPQAGDEQYF. The DNA for the CDR3 is TGTGCCAGCAGCCCCCAGGCAGGGGACGAGCAGTACTTC.

With regard to this clone: One end of the junction varies from germline; a read error may be responsible. This rearrangement joins TRBV7-9 to TRBJ2-5, with a possible D match to TRBD1 (5 bases). The CDR3 length is 15 residues. Germline CDR1 is SEHNR and CDR2 is FQNEAQ (reference sequence). The CDR3 loop is CSSSSPRGRQETQYF. The CDR3, as DNA: TGTTCCAGCAGCTCACCAAGGGGCCGCCAAGAGACCCAGTACTTC. The entire variable domain, with the rest obtained from reference TRBV7-9 and TRBJ2-5, is as follows: DTGVSQNPRHKITKRGQNVTFRCDPISEHNRLYWYRQTLGQGPEFLTYFQNEAQLEKSRLLSDRFSAERPKGSFSTLEIQRTEQGDSAMYLCSSSSPRGRQETQYFGPGTRLLVL.

CDR3 sequence reads: CASSLMGQGSFEQYF. DNA for the CDR3: TGTGCCAGCAGCTTGATGGGACAGGGGTCATTCGAGCAGTACTTC. This sequence joins TRBV5-6 and TRBJ2-7; 10 bases match TRBD1. CDR3 size: 15 residues. V shed 1 base, J shed 6 bases, and the junction held 7 bases outside the gene matches. The germline V gene has CDR1 SGHDT and CDR2 YYEEEE.

CDR3 nucleotide sequence: TGCAGTGACGGGAACCAAGAGACCCAGTACTTC. Translating gives CSDGNQETQYF. This chain uses TRBV20-1 with TRBJ2-5, with D possibly being TRBD2 (5 bases). The CDR3 extends over 11 amino acids. V was pared by 7 bases and J by 0 bases, with 6 bases between. CDR1 is DFQATT, CDR2 SNEGSKA, per germline (reference sequence).

The J gene is TRBJ2-2, the V gene TRBV6-6; D is possibly TRBD2 (6 bases). Germline CDR1 MNHNY, CDR2 SVGAGI (reference sequence). Trimming left V 2 bases short and J 5 bases short, with 15 bases between. The CDR3 runs to 16 residues. The CDR3 DNA sequence: TGTGCCAGCAGTTACCCGACTGGCGGGGCTACCGGGGAGCTGTTTTTT. It specifies CASSYPTGGATGELFF.

The chain carries TRBV4-3 and TRBJ1-2; no definite D call. Germline-derived CDR1 and CDR2 are LGHNA and YSLEER. The CDR3 consists of 15 residues. The ends were cut back, 5 bases at V and 2 bases at J, with 15 bases in the middle. CDR3 DNA sequence: TGCGCCAGCAGCTCCCTGATGGCAGGCAACTATGGCTACACCTTC. This encodes CASSSLMAGNYGYTF.

The genes are TRBV5-1 and TRBJ1-2; weak D call: TRBD1 (5 bases). The germline V gene encodes CDR1 SGHRS and CDR2 YFSETQ. This CDR3 is built from 14 residues. Trimming left V 0 bases short and J 4 bases short, with 10 bases between. Here the CDR3 DNA reads TGCGCCAGCAGCTTGGCGGGGACTTCCTATGGCTACACCTTC. Translating it yields CASSLAGTSYGYTF.

This clone was detected only once. The chain is built from TRBV4-1 and TRBJ2-6; no definite D call. The CDR3 spans 14 residues. V lost 1 base to trimming and J lost 3 bases, with 4 bases between them. Looked up from germline, CDR1 is MGHRA and CDR2 is YSYEKL. In DNA form, the CDR3 reads TGCGCCAGCAGCCAAGCTTTTGGGGCCAACGTCCTGACTTTC. Its protein is CASSQAFGANVLTF.

This clone was found a few times. This chain joins TRBV19 and TRBJ1-5, with TRBD1 identical over 7 bases. The CDR3 is 13 residues long. The junction had 1 base not matched to a gene; V was cut back by 3 bases and J by 5 bases. Per the germline V gene, CDR1 is LNHDA and CDR2 is SQIVND (reference sequence). CDR3 sequence reads: CASSMTGYQPQHF. The CDR3 DNA reads TGTGCCAGTAGTATGACAGGGTATCAGCCCCAGCATTTT. The full variable domain, completed using reference TRBV19 and TRBJ1-5, is DGGITQSPKYLFRKEGQNVTLSCEQNLNHDAMYWYRQDPGQGLRLIYYSQIVNDFQKGDIAEGYSVSREKKESFPLTVTSAQKNPTAFYLCASSMTGYQPQHFGDGTRLSIL.

Only a few counts were recorded for this clone. Other DNA sequences in the same sample also yield this CDR3. This chain uses TRBV28 with TRBJ1-2; no clear D gene. CDR1 is MDHEN and CDR2 is SYDVKM in the germline V gene. With 6 bases removed from V and 4 bases from J, the gap between germline ends came to 6 bases. The CDR3 is made up of 11 amino acids. The CDR3 bases are TGTGCCAGCAGCCTTTCCTATGGCTACACCTTC. Protein sequence: CASSLSYGYTF.

The chain combines TRBV5-1 with TRBJ2-1; the match to TRBD2 covers 7 bases. This CDR3 has 16 amino acids. J lost 0 bases, V lost 1 base, and 4 bases had no gene match. Germline CDR1 reads SGHRS; CDR2 reads YFSETQ. The CDR3 region has the DNA TGCGCCAGCAGCTTGTGGTCTAGCGGCTCCTACAATGAGCAGTTCTTC. Translation: CASSLWSSGSYNEQFF.

This chain links TRBV6-5 with TRBJ2-5; possibly TRBD2 for D (6 bases). Trimming pared 5 bases from V and 2 bases from J, leaving 12 bases between. Germline CDR1 reads MNHEY; CDR2 reads SVGAGI. The CDR3 has 14 amino acids. The CDR3 DNA reads as TGTGCCAGCAGTAATTCGGGGGTACAAGAGACCCAGTACTTC. It codes for CASSNSGVQETQYF.

The CDR3 bases are TGTGCCAGCAGGGCAACAGGGGGCACTTACGAGCAGTACTTC. Translated, it gives CASRATGGTYEQYF. The chain employs TRBV6-5 and TRBJ2-7, with 9 bases identical to TRBD1. V gave up 6 bases and J gave up 4 bases; unmatched junction bases: 7. This CDR3 spans 14 amino acids. The germline V gene encodes CDR1 MNHEY and CDR2 SVGAGI.

This clone was counted only a few times. CDR3 sequence (DNA): TGCGCCAGCAGCCAAGACGAGGGGACAGGGTCCTACGAGCAGTACTTC. It encodes CASSQDEGTGSYEQYF. The chain is built from TRBV4-3 and TRBJ2-7, with 9 bases lining up with TRBD1. This CDR3 has 16 residues. The ends lost 0 bases at V and 1 base at J; junction bases unmatched: 4. Germline V CDR1 and CDR2: LGHNA, YSLEER.

The gene calls are TRBV5-1 and TRBJ2-2, with 8 positions matching TRBD2. The junction had 12 bases not matched to a gene; V was cut back by 1 base and J by 1 base. From germline, CDR1 is SGHRS and CDR2 YFSETQ. This CDR3 is built from 19 residues. CDR3 sequence (DNA): TGCGCCAGCAGCTTGCTCAAGGGGAGCGGGGGAATGAACACCGGGGAGCTGTTTTTT. This translates into CASSLLKGSGGMNTGELFF.

The gene calls are TRBV19 and TRBJ2-7, with TRBD1 matching 9 bases. The CDR3 loop spans 15 amino acids. Per germline, CDR1 LNHDA and CDR2 SQIVND (reference sequence). The trim removed 1 base at V and 2 bases at J, leaving 3 bases unmatched. The CDR3 sequence: CASSIGGTGPYEQYF. The DNA of the CDR3 is TGTGCCAGTAGTATAGGCGGGACAGGGCCCTACGAGCAGTACTTC.

The chain employs TRBV7-2 and TRBJ2-5; 10 bases map to TRBD2. The germline V gene has CDR1 SGHTA and CDR2 FQGNSA. The CDR3 is made up of 17 amino acids. Trimming took 2 bases from V and 4 from J; bases not matched to a gene: 10. The CDR3 is CASSLWLGASGGETQYF. CDR3 sequence (DNA): TGTGCCAGCAGCTTATGGCTTGGTGCTAGCGGGGGAGAGACCCAGTACTTC.

V and J are TRBV19 and TRBJ1-5; possibly TRBD1 for D (5 bases). V lost 6 bases, J lost 3 bases, and 12 bases lay in between. Germline CDR1 and CDR2: LNHDA and SQIVND (reference sequence). This CDR3 has 14 amino acids. The CDR3 spells CASSQRQYNQPQHF. The CDR3 DNA follows: TGTGCCAGTAGCCAGAGACAGTACAATCAGCCCCAGCATTTT.

The rearrangement uses TRBV6-6 and TRBJ1-2; D might be TRBD1 (6 bases). Germline CDR1 and CDR2: MNHNY and SVGAGI (reference sequence). V lost 2 bases, J lost 8 bases, and 12 bases lay in between. The CDR3 is made up of 13 amino acids. The DNA of the CDR3 is TGTGCCAGCAGTTACGGATGGCAGGGGGGCTACACCTTC. It specifies CASSYGWQGGYTF.